This passage covers 23 T cell receptor beta chains from one sample sequenced in a study of T cells in narcolepsy. Assay used: immunoSEQ multiplex PCR; TCRdb lists only in-frame clones, some missing. In the table there are tens of thousands of clones, about 82% of which are singletons. The source material was memory (CD45RA-) CD4+ T cells from blood. These receptors all come from a human donor in good health.

This clone is medium-sized in the sample. The sample carries other DNA sequences with the same CDR3. This chain uses TRBV7-2 with TRBJ2-7, with 8 nucleotides matching TRBD2. J gave up 5 bases and V 0 bases, and 3 bases lay outside the gene matches. Germline V gene data show CDR1 as SGHTA and CDR2 as FQGNSA. The CDR3 covers 14 residues. The CDR3 region has the DNA TGTGCCAGCAGCTTAGCAGCGGGAGCGAACGAGCAGTACTTC. Encoded protein: CASSLAAGANEQYF.

V is TRBV27 and J is TRBJ2-7; 7 bases align to TRBD1. From germline, CDR1 is MNHEY and CDR2 SMNVEV (reference sequence). There are 15 residues in the CDR3. V was clipped by 6 bases and J by 0 bases; unmatched bases: 8. The CDR3 loop reads CASSRSGTVSYEQYF. The CDR3 DNA follows: TGTGCCAGCAGCCGCTCCGGGACAGTCTCCTACGAGCAGTACTTC.

The genes are TRBV7-9 and TRBJ2-3, with D maybe TRBD2 (6 bases). Germline V gives CDR1 SEHNR, CDR2 FQNEAQ (reference sequence). The V end lost 7 bases, the J end lost 2 bases, and 19 bases lay between the germline ends. The CDR3 contains 16 residues. DNA of the CDR3: TGTGCCAGCACCCTCATGGGGGGTCAACTCACAGATACGCAGTATTTT. Protein sequence: CASTLMGGQLTDTQYF.

This clone was seen only a few times. This chain connects TRBV4-3 to TRBJ1-5; D is undetermined. The germline gives CDR1 LGHNA, CDR2 YSLEER. The CDR3 is 14 amino acids. V was shortened by 1 base and J by 1 base, with 5 bases between the two germline ends. The CDR3 DNA reads TGCGCCAGCAGCCAAGCCGGGAGCAATCAGCCCCAGCATTTT. Amino acid sequence: CASSQAGSNQPQHF.

The chain carries TRBV29-1 and TRBJ2-7; 8 nucleotides match TRBD1. Per germline, CDR1 SQVTM and CDR2 ANQGSEA. CDR3 length equals 12 residues. V was pared by 7 bases and J by 6 bases, with 8 bases of the junction left unmatched. The CDR3 DNA sequence: TGCAGCGCCGCCGGACAGGGCACCGAGCAGTACTTC. Its protein is CSAAGQGTEQYF.

The chain employs TRBV28 and TRBJ1-2; 9 bases agree with TRBD1. The germline V gene has CDR1 MDHEN and CDR2 SYDVKM. Germline trimming cut 2 bases from V and 14 bases from J; bases unmatched to any gene: 6. The CDR3 is 12 amino acids. Here the CDR3 reads CASSLSGTGSTF. The CDR3 DNA reads as TGTGCCAGCAGTTTAAGTGGGACAGGGTCAACCTTC.

V gene TRBV7-8 combines with J gene TRBJ2-3; no reliable D call. The CDR3 spans 15 residues. Trimming left V 1 base short and J 2 bases short, with 10 bases between. Germline V gene sequence: CDR1 SGHVS, CDR2 FQNEAQ. In DNA, the CDR3 is TGTGCCAGCAGCTTAGAGATACAAGACACAGATACGCAGTATTTT. Its protein product is CASSLEIQDTDTQYF.

The chain links TRBV11-2 to TRBJ2-7; 11 bases are shared with TRBD2. Per the germline V gene, CDR1 is SGHAT and CDR2 is FQNNGV. This CDR3 spans 14 amino acids. V lost 3 bases, J lost 3 bases, and 1 base stayed unmatched. Here the CDR3 DNA reads TGTGCCAGCAGCTTTACTAGCGGGAGCTACGAGCAGTACTTC. Its translation: CASSFTSGSYEQYF.

V is TRBV7-2 and J is TRBJ2-3; 7 bases align to TRBD2. Germline values: CDR1 SGHTA, CDR2 FQGNSA. This CDR3 has 15 amino acids. The junction had 8 bases not matched to a gene; V was cut back by 6 bases and J by 2 bases. CDR3 nucleotide sequence: TGTGCCAGCAGTCCTAGCGGAGCAAACACAGATACGCAGTATTTT. This encodes CASSPSGANTDTQYF.

V usage is TRBV7-2 and J usage is TRBJ1-5; no clear D gene. Trimming left V 2 bases short and J 5 bases short, with 19 bases between. Germline V CDR1 and CDR2: SGHTA, FQGNSA. The CDR3 contains 17 residues. The CDR3 nucleotides are TGTGCCAGCAGCTTAAAGCGTCGGAGGGATGGGGATCAGCCCCAGCATTTT. The encoded protein is CASSLKRRRDGDQPQHF.

This clone has only one observation. The chain combines TRBV7-6 with TRBJ2-7; perhaps D is TRBD1 or TRBD2 (5 bases each). The germline V gene encodes CDR1 SGHVS and CDR2 FNYEAQ. Trimming removed 5 bases at V and 2 bases at J, with 16 bases between. The CDR3 is made up of 15 amino acids. The CDR3 DNA follows: TGTGCCAGCAGCATACACGAGGGGTTGGCCTACGAGCAGTACTTC. This codes for CASSIHEGLAYEQYF.

V and J are TRBV4-1 and TRBJ2-7; a weak D match, TRBD1 (7 bases). The CDR3 sequence is 15 residues long. Germline V gene sequence: CDR1 MGHRA, CDR2 YSYEKL. V lost 1 base and J lost 2, with 12 bases in between. Here the CDR3 DNA reads TGCGCCAGCAGCCAAGGTCAGGGGGGTACCTACGAGCAGTACTTC. Translated, it gives CASSQGQGGTYEQYF.

V usage is TRBV5-6 and J usage is TRBJ2-3, with TRBD2 matching 12 bases. The CDR3 spans 14 residues. Germline values: CDR1 SGHDT, CDR2 YYEEEE. V gave up 4 bases and J gave up 6 bases; unmatched junction bases: 3. CDR3 sequence reads: CASSTGTSGDTQYF. The CDR3 DNA is TGTGCCAGCAGCACCGGGACTAGCGGGGATACGCAGTATTTT.

The chain combines TRBV29-1 with TRBJ2-5, with 10 positions matching TRBD1. Germline V gene data show CDR1 as SQVTM and CDR2 as ANQGSEA. V gave up 3 bases and J gave up 2 bases; unmatched junction bases: 3. CDR3 length: 14 amino acids. The CDR3 sequence is CSVDGQGVQETQYF. As DNA, the CDR3 is TGCAGCGTTGATGGACAGGGGGTACAAGAGACCCAGTACTTC.

By sample share, this clone is medium-sized (0.01 to 0.1%). This sequence joins TRBV19 and TRBJ2-1; D call uncertain. V shed 3 bases and J shed 6 bases, with 6 bases lying between them. This CDR3 contains 12 residues. Germline V gene data show CDR1 as LNHDA and CDR2 as SQIVND (reference sequence). CDR3 region: CASSMLGNEQFF. The CDR3 DNA follows: TGTGCCAGTAGTATGTTGGGCAATGAGCAGTTCTTC.

CDR3 bases: TGTGCCAGCAGCCCCAGAGCCCCTGTACAGGGGAGGAATGAGCAGTTCTTC. Translated, it gives CASSPRAPVQGRNEQFF. The chain has TRBV7-8 and TRBJ2-1, with a weak D call TRBD1 (7 bases). The V gene lost 5 bases and the J gene lost 7 bases, with 24 bases spanning the gap. The CDR3 extends over 17 amino acids. Germline-derived CDR1 and CDR2 are SGHVS and FQNEAQ.

This clone was detected once. The chain combines TRBV19 with TRBJ2-3; no reliable D call. From germline, CDR1 is LNHDA and CDR2 SQIVND (reference sequence). Trimming pared 3 bases from V and 0 bases from J, leaving 7 bases between. There are 14 residues in the CDR3. CDR3 amino acids: CASSIRPSTDTQYF. In DNA form, the CDR3 reads TGTGCCAGTAGTATTCGACCCAGCACAGATACGCAGTATTTT. Supplemented by reference TRBV19 and TRBJ2-3, the full variable domain reads DGGITQSPKYLFRKEGQNVTLSCEQNLNHDAMYWYRQDPGQGLRLIYYSQIVNDFQKGDIAEGYSVSREKKESFPLTVTSAQKNPTAFYLCASSIRPSTDTQYFGPGTRLTVL.

Comment on this clone: Other DNA sequences in this specimen translate into the identical CDR3. The genes are TRBV5-1 and TRBJ1-1; D is uncertain. V was shortened by 6 bases and J by 1 base, with 4 bases between the two germline ends. The germline gives CDR1 SGHRS, CDR2 YFSETQ. The CDR3 runs to 11 residues. The CDR3: CASTGNTEAFF. In DNA, the CDR3 is TGCGCCAGCACGGGGAACACTGAAGCTTTCTTT.

The chain joins TRBV7-6 to TRBJ2-5; 8 bases agree with TRBD2. Germline assignment: CDR1 SGHVS and CDR2 FNYEAQ. Germline trimming cut 6 bases from V and 2 bases from J; bases unmatched to any gene: 8. There are 15 residues in the CDR3. The CDR3 loop is CASRVGTRGQETQYF. The CDR3 DNA reads as TGTGCCAGCAGGGTTGGGACTAGGGGGCAAGAGACCCAGTACTTC.

The CDR3 protein is CATSRDRGRGDSPLHF. The CDR3 DNA follows: TGTGCCACCAGCAGAGACAGGGGGCGAGGTGATTCACCCCTCCACTTT. V is TRBV15 and J is TRBJ1-6; 8 bases are a match to TRBD1. The length of the CDR3 is 16 residues. V was clipped by 0 bases and J by 8 bases; unmatched bases: 6. Germline V CDR1 and CDR2: LNHNV, YYDKDF (reference sequence).

This clone was seen a single time. The chain is built from TRBV6-5 and TRBJ1-6, with a weak D call TRBD1 (6 bases). The CDR3 sequence is 14 residues long. Germline V gives CDR1 MNHEY, CDR2 SVGAGI. V lost 6 bases and J lost 6, with 12 bases in between. The CDR3 reads CASRKQGVNSPLHF. DNA of the CDR3: TGTGCCAGCAGAAAACAGGGTGTTAATTCACCCCTCCACTTT.

The chain employs TRBV5-5 and TRBJ2-5; 15 bases line up with TRBD2. Germline CDR1 reads SGHKS; CDR2 reads YYEKEE (reference sequence). The CDR3 totals 15 residues. Trimming cost V 4 bases and J 4 bases; bases outside gene matches: 2. CDR3 nucleotides: TGTGCCAGCAGCCCGGGACTAGCGGGAGGAGAGACCCAGTACTTC. Translated: CASSPGLAGGETQYF. Based on the CDR3 plus reference TRBV5-5 and TRBJ2-5, the full variable domain is DAGVTQSPTHLIKTRGQQVTLRCSPISGHKSVSWYQQVLGQGPQFIFQYYEKEERGRGNFPDRFSARQFPNYSSELNVNALLLGDSALYLCASSPGLAGGETQYFGPGTRLLVL.

The chain has TRBV2 and TRBJ2-1; 7 nucleotides line up with TRBD2. CDR1 is SNHLY and CDR2 is FYNNEI in the germline V gene. J lost 8 bases, V lost 4 bases, and 11 bases had no gene match. This CDR3 region has 15 residues. The CDR3 loop reads CASSAWGRGGDEQFF. CDR3 DNA sequence: TGTGCCAGCAGTGCGTGGGGGAGGGGTGGCGATGAGCAGTTCTTC.